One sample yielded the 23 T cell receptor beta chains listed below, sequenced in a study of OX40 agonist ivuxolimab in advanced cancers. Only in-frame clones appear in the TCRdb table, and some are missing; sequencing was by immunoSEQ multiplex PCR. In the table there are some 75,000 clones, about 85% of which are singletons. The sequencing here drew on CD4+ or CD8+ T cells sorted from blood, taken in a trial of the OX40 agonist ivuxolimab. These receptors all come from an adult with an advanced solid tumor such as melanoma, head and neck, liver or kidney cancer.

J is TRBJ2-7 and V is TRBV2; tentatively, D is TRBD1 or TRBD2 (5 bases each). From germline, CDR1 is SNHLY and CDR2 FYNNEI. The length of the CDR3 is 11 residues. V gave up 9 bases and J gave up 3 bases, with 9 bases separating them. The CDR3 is CASRGLYEQYF. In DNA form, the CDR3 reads TGTGCCAGTCGGGGCCTCTACGAGCAGTACTTC.

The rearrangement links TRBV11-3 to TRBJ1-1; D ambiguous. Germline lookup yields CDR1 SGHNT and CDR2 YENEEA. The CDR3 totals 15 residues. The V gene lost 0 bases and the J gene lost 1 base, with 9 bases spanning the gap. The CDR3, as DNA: TGTGCCAGCAGCTTAGAGGTGCGCCAGAACACTGAAGCTTTCTTT. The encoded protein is CASSLEVRQNTEAFF.

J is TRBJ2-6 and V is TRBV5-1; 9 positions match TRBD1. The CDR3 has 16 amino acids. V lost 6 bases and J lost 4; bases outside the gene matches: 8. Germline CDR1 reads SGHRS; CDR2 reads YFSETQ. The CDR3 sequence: CASTQGQGAGANVLTF. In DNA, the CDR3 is TGCGCCAGCACCCAGGGACAGGGTGCCGGGGCCAACGTCCTGACTTTC.

CDR3 coding DNA: TGTGCCAGCAGCCCCCGACCGACAGGGAATGGCTACACCTTC. It encodes CASSPRPTGNGYTF. The chain has TRBV7-2 and TRBJ1-2; 7 bases map to TRBD1. This CDR3 has 14 residues. The V and J ends lost 5 bases and 6 bases, in that order; junction bases with no gene match: 9. Germline V gene lookup returns CDR1 SGHTA and CDR2 FQGNSA.

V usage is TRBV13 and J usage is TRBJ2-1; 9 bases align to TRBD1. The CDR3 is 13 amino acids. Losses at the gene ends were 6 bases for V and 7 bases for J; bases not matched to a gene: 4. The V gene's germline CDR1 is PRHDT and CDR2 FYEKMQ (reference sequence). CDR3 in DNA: TGTGCCAGCAGTGGACAGGGGAGGAATGAGCAGTTCTTC. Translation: CASSGQGRNEQFF.

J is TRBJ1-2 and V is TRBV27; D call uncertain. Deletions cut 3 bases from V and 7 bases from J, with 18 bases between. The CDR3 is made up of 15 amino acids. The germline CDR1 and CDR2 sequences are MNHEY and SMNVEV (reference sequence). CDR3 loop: CASSLFSLGLSGYTF. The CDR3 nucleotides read TGTGCCAGCAGTTTGTTTTCCCTTGGGCTGAGTGGCTACACCTTC.

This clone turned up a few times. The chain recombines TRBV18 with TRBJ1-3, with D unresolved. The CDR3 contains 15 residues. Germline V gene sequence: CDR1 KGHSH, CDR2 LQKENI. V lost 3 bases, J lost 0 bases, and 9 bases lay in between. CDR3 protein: CASSPYEASGNTIYF. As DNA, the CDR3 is TGTGCCAGCTCACCCTACGAGGCCTCTGGAAACACCATATATTTT.

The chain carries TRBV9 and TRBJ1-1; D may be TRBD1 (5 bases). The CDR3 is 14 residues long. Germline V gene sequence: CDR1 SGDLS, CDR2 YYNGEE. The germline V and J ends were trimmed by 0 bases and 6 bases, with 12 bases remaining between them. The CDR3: CASSVAVSGPEAFF. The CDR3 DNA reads TGTGCCAGCAGCGTAGCCGTGTCGGGGCCTGAAGCTTTCTTT.

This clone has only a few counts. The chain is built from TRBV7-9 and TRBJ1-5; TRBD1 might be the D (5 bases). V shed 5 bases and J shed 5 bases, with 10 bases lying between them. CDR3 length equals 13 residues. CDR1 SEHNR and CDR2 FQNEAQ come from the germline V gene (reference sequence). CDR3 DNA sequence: TGTGCCAGCAGCAACCAGGGACATCAGCCCCAGCATTTT. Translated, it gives CASSNQGHQPQHF.

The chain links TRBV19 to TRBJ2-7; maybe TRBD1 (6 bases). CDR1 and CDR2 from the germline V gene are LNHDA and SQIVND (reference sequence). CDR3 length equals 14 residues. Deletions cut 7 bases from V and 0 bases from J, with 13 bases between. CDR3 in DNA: TGTGCCAGTATCCAGGGGCTGAGCTCCTACGAGCAGTACTTC. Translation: CASIQGLSSYEQYF.

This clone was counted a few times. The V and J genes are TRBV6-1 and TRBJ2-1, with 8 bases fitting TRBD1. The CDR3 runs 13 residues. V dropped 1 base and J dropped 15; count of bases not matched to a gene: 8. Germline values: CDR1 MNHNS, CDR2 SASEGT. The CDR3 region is CASSEEVWTGRFF. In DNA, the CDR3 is TGTGCCAGCAGTGAAGAGGTATGGACAGGGCGGTTCTTC.

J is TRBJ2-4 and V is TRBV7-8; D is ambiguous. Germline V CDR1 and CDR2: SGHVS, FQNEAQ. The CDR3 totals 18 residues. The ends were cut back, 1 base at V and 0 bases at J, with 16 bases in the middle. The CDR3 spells CASSLDRVAERAKNIQYF. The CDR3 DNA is TGTGCCAGCAGCTTAGATCGGGTCGCGGAACGAGCCAAAAACATTCAGTACTTC.

CDR3 coding DNA: TGTGCCAGCAGCTCCCGGGAAGCCATTAACACTGAAGCTTTCTTT. This gives the protein CASSSREAINTEAFF. V and J are TRBV11-1 and TRBJ1-1; no reliable D call. The germline CDR1 and CDR2 sequences are SGHAT and FQDESV (reference sequence). V was clipped by 4 bases and J by 2 bases, with 14 bases between them. The length of the CDR3 is 15 residues.

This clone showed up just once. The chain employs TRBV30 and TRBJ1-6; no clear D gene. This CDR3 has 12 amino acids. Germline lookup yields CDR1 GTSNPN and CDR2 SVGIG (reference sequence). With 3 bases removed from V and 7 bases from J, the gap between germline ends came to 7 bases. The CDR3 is CAWSLQNSPLHF. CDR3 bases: TGTGCCTGGAGCCTGCAAAATTCACCCCTCCACTTT.

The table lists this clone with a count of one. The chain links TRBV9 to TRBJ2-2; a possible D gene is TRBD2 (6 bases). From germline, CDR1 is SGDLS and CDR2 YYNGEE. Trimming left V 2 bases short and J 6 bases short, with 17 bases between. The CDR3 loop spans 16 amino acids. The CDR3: CASSVLVGGDPGELFF. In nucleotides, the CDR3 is TGTGCCAGCAGCGTCCTCGTTGGAGGGGATCCCGGGGAGCTGTTTTTT.

CDR3 protein: CATSRRRSGKADYGYTF. The CDR3 DNA reads TGTGCCACCAGCAGAAGGCGATCAGGGAAAGCCGACTATGGCTACACCTTC. The V and J genes are TRBV15 and TRBJ1-2; tentatively, D is TRBD1 (5 bases). V was clipped by 2 bases and J by 3 bases, with 19 bases between them. This CDR3 contains 17 residues. Germline V gives CDR1 LNHNV, CDR2 YYDKDF (reference sequence).

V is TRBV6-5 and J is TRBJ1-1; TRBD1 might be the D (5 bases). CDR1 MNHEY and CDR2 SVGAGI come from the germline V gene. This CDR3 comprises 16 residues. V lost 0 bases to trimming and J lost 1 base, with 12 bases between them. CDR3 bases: TGTGCCAGCAGTTACTCGGTGGGGGGTACGAACACTGAAGCTTTCTTT. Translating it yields CASSYSVGGTNTEAFF.

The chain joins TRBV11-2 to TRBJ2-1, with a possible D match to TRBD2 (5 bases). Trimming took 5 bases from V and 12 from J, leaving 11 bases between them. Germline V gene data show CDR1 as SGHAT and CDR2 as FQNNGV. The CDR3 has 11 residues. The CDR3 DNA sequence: TGTGCCAGCAGCCTAGCTATGTGGCAGTTCTTC. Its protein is CASSLAMWQFF.

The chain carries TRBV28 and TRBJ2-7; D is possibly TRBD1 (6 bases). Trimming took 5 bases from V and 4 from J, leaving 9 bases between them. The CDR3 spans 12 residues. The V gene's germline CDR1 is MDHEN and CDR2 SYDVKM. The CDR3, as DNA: TGTGCCAGCAGTGCCGGACAGTACGAGCAGTACTTC. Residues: CASSAGQYEQYF. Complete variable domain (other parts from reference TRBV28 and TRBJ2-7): DVKVTQSSRYLVKRTGEKVFLECVQDMDHENMFWYRQDPGLGLRLIYFSYDVKMKEKGDIPEGYSVSREKKERFSLILESASTNQTSMYLCASSAGQYEQYFGPGTRLTVT.

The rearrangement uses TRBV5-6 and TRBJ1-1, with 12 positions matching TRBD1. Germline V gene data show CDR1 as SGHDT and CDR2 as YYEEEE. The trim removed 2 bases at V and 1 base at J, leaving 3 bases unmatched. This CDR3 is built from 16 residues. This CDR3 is CASSFGTGGWNTEAFF. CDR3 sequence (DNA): TGTGCCAGCAGCTTTGGGACAGGGGGCTGGAACACTGAAGCTTTCTTT.

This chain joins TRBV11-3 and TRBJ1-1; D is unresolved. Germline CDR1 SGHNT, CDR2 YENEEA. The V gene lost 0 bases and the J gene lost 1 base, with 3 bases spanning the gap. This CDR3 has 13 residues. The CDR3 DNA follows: TGTGCCAGCAGCTTAGAAAGGAACACTGAAGCTTTCTTT. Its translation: CASSLERNTEAFF.

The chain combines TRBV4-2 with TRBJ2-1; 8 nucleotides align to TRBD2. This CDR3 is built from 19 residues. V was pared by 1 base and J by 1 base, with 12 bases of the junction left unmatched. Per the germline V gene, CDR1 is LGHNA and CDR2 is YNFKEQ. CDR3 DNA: TGTGCCAGCAGCCAAGCCTACAAGTCGGCGGGAGGTTCCTACAATGAGCAGTTCTTC. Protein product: CASSQAYKSAGGSYNEQFF.

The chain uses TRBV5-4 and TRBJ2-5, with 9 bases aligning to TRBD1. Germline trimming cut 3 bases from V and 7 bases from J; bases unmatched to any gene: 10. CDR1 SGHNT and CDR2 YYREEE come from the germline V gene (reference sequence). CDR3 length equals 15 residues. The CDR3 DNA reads TGTGCCAGCAGCTATGACAGGGGGAAGGGGGGGACCCAGTACTTC. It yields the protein CASSYDRGKGGTQYF.